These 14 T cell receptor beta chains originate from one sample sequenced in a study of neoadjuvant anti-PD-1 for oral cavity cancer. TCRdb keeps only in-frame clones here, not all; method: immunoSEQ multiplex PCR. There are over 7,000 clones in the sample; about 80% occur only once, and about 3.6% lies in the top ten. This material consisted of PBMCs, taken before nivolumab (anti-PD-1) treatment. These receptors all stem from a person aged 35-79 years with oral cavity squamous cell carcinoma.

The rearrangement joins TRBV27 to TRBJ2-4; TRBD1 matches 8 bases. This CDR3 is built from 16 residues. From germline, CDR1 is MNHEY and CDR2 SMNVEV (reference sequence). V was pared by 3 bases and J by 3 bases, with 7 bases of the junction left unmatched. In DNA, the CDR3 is TGTGCCAGCAGTTTCGCGACAGGGGTGGTCAAAAACATTCAGTACTTC. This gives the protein CASSFATGVVKNIQYF.

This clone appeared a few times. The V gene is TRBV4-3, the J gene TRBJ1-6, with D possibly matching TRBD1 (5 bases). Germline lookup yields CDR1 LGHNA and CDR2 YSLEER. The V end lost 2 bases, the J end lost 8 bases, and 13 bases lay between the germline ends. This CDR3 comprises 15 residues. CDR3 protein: CASSQSRDGYSPLHF. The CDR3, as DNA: TGCGCCAGCAGCCAATCTCGGGACGGATATTCACCCCTCCACTTT.

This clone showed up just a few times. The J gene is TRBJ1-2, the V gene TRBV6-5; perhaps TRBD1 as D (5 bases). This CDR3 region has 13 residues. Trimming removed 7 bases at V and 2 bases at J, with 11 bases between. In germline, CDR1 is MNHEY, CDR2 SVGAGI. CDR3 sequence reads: CASTPGRNYGYTF. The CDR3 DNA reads TGTGCCAGCACCCCGGGGCGCAACTATGGCTACACCTTC.

CDR3 protein: CAISSSVQGSTDTQYF. CDR3 in DNA: TGTGCCATCAGCTCCTCGGTCCAGGGGAGCACAGATACGCAGTATTTT. This chain joins TRBV10-3 and TRBJ2-3, with D possibly being TRBD1 (6 bases). Germline V lookup: CDR1 ENHRY, CDR2 SYGVKD. This CDR3 comprises 16 residues. Trimming removed 6 bases from V and 0 bases from J, with 16 bases in between.

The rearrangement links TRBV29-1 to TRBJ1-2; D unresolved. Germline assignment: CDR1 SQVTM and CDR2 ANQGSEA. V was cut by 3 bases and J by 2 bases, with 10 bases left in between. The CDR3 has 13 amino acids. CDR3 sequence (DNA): TGCAGCGTTGAGCCGGGAGCGAACTATGGCTACACCTTC. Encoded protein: CSVEPGANYGYTF.

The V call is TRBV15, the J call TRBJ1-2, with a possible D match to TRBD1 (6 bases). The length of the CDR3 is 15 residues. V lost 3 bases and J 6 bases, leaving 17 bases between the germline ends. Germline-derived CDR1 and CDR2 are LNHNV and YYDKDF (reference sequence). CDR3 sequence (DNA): TGTGCCACCAGCAGGGCAAACAGGGCGCCCGATGGCTACACCTTC. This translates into CATSRANRAPDGYTF. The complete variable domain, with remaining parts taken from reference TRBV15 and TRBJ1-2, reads DAMVIQNPRYQVTQFGKPVTLSCSQTLNHNVMYWYQQKSSQAPKLLFHYYDKDFNNEADTPDNFQSRRPNTSFCFLDIRSPGLGDTAMYLCATSRANRAPDGYTFGSGTRLTVV.

CDR3 region: CASSLTSGGSEQYF. CDR3 sequence (DNA): TGTGCCAGCAGTTTAACTAGCGGGGGGAGCGAGCAGTACTTC. The V call is TRBV27, the J call TRBJ2-7; 12 positions match TRBD2. This CDR3 region has 14 residues. Trimming at V came to 2 bases and at J to 6 bases, leaving 2 bases not matched to a gene. Germline V lookup: CDR1 MNHEY, CDR2 SMNVEV (reference sequence).

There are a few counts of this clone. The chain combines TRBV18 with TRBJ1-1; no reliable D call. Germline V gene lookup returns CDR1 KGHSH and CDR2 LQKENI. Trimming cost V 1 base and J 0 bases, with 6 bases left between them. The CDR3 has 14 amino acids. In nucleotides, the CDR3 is TGTGCCAGCTCACCACAACAATTGAACACTGAAGCTTTCTTT. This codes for CASSPQQLNTEAFF.

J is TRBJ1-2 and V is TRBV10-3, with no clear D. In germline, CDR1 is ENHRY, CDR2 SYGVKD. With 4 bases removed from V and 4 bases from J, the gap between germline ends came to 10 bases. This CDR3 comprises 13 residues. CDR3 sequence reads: CAISGGAAYGYTF. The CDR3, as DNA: TGTGCCATCAGTGGGGGAGCGGCCTATGGCTACACCTTC.

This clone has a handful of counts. CDR3 nucleotides: TGTGCCAGTAGTACGTTGACAAGATATAGCAATCAGCCCCAGCATTTT. This sequence encodes CASSTLTRYSNQPQHF. The genes are TRBV19 and TRBJ1-5; D gene uncertain. The CDR3 runs to 16 residues. The germline V and J ends were trimmed by 4 bases and 0 bases, with 13 bases remaining between them. CDR1 and CDR2 from the germline V gene are LNHDA and SQIVND (reference sequence).

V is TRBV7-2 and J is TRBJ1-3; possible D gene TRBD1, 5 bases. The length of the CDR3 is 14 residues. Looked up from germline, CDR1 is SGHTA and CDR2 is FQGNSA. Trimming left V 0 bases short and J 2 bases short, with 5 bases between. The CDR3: CASSLAGAGNTIYF. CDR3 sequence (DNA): TGTGCCAGCAGCTTAGCGGGGGCTGGAAACACCATATATTTT.

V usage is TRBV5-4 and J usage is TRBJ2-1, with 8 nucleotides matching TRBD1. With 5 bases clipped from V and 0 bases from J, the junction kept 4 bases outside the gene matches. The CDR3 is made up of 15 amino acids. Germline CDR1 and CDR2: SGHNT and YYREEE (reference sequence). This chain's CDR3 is CASSSGTGSYNEQFF. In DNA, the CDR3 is TGTGCCAGCAGTTCCGGGACAGGCTCCTACAATGAGCAGTTCTTC.

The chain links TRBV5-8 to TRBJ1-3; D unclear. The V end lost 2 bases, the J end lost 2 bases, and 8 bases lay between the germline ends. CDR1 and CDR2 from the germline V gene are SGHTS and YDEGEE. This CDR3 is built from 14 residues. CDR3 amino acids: CASSLWSPGNTIYF. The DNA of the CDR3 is TGTGCCAGCAGCTTATGGTCTCCTGGAAACACCATATATTTT.

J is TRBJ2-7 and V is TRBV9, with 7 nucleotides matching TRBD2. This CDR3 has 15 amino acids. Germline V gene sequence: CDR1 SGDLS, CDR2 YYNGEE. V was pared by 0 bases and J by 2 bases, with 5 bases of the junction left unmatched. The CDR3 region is CASSVGGGSPYEQYF. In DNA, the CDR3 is TGTGCCAGCAGCGTAGGGGGGGGTAGTCCCTACGAGCAGTACTTC.